This T cell receptor (beta chain) originates from a study of Ad26.COV2.S vaccination and SARS-CoV-2 variants. Treatment here: 19 received Ad26.COV2.S at low or high dose, single or two shots; about 5 received placebo; per-sample allocation not given. All samples were drawn on day 63, counting from the first vaccine or placebo injection. Trimming at V came to 0 bases and at J to 6 bases, leaving 6 bases not matched to a gene. CDR1 is SGHNT, CDR2 YYREEE, per germline (reference sequence). CDR3 length equals 15 residues. Sequenced by immunoSEQ multiplex PCR; TCRdb stores in-frame clones only, minus some. The table lists approximately 300,000 clones, around 81% of them singletons.

The rearrangement links TRBV5-4 to TRBJ2-3; 8 bases fit TRBD2. The TCR was taken from a person between 18 and 65 years old who received the Ad26.COV2.S COVID-19 vaccine or a placebo. Sequences were derived from peripheral blood, sampled in a trial of Ad26.COV2.S vaccine versus placebo. DNA of the CDR3: TGTGCCAGCAGCTTGGGAGGCGGGGGGACGGATACGCAGTATTTT. It is translated as CASSLGGGGTDTQYF.